The following is a T cell receptor (beta chain) sequence with its context. These data belong to a study of CD8+ T cells in alopecia areata. The CDR3 consists of 15 residues. Trimming pared 3 bases from V and 2 bases from J, leaving 10 bases between. RNA was extracted and reverse transcribed into cDNA as the sequencing template. Libraries were prepared by immunoSEQ multiplex PCR; TCRdb keeps only in-frame clonotypes and omits some of them. The table includes 150,000 to 200,000 clones, over 50% detected once. The chain is built from TRBV23-1 and TRBJ2-2; D is unresolved. TRBV23-1 is noted as an ORF with a role that remains uncertain. The receptor comes from a human donor with alopecia areata. Sequenced here: CD4+ T cells sorted from blood, sampled at week 0. The CDR3 protein is CASSHPGFNTGELFF. The CDR3 DNA is TGCGCCAGCAGTCATCCCGGGTTCAACACCGGGGAGCTGTTTTTT.